This passage covers 8 T cell receptor beta chains from one sample sequenced in a study of regulatory dendritic cells for organ transplantation. Repertoires were generated with immunoSEQ multiplex PCR, while TCRdb's copy carries only in-frame clones and drops some. This table holds around 29,000 clones, about four fifths found once. The sequenced sample consisted of naive CD8+ T cells from blood. As for subset: CD45RA+ naive T cells. Every receptor here comes from a human donor in good health.

CDR3: CASRQIQGSYEQYF. CDR3 DNA: TGCGCCAGCAGACAGATACAGGGTTCCTACGAGCAGTACTTC. The rearrangement links TRBV10-1 to TRBJ2-7; weak D call: TRBD1 (6 bases). The CDR3 is made up of 14 amino acids. Germline V lookup: CDR1 WNHNN, CDR2 SYGVQD (reference sequence). V lost 6 bases and J lost 1, with 13 bases in between.

In its sample, this clone was seen a few times. This chain uses TRBV13 with TRBJ1-1; TRBD1 might be the D (6 bases). Germline assignment: CDR1 PRHDT and CDR2 FYEKMQ (reference sequence). This CDR3 is built from 15 residues. V shed 6 bases and J shed 11 bases, with 25 bases lying between them. The CDR3 DNA follows: TGTGCCAGCAGTCTAGACCGGGACAACCAGGTCGGGGCTTTCTTT. Its protein product is CASSLDRDNQVGAFF.

The CDR3 coding sequence is TGTGCCAGCAGCTCACCCGGACACAGGGGGCCTGGAAACACCATATATTTT. It translates to CASSSPGHRGPGNTIYF. The chain uses TRBV11-2 and TRBJ1-3; 9 bases map to TRBD1. Per the germline V gene, CDR1 is SGHAT and CDR2 is FQNNGV. The length of the CDR3 is 17 residues. The junction had 9 bases not matched to a gene; V was cut back by 4 bases and J by 2 bases.

In nucleotides, the CDR3 is TGCGCCAGCAGCCAGTCCGGGACAGGGCCCTATTATGGCTACACCTTC. Protein product: CASSQSGTGPYYGYTF. This chain uses TRBV4-1 with TRBJ1-2, with 9 bases aligning to TRBD1. After removal of 3 bases from V and 5 bases from J, the junction contained 10 bases not matched to a gene. The V gene's germline CDR1 is MGHRA and CDR2 YSYEKL. CDR3 length equals 16 residues.

This clone was seen a few times. This chain links TRBV11-2 with TRBJ2-2; D is uncertain. V dropped 6 bases and J dropped 7 bases, with 12 bases sitting between them. CDR1 and CDR2 (germline): SGHAT, FQNNGV. The CDR3 covers 13 residues. The CDR3 region has the DNA TGTGCCAGCAGTCTGCGTTCCTACGGGGAGCTGTTTTTT. It encodes CASSLRSYGELFF. The full variable domain, with the rest looked up from reference TRBV11-2 and TRBJ2-2, is EAGVAQSPRYKIIEKRQSVAFWCNPISGHATLYWYQQILGQGPKLLIQFQNNGVVDDSQLPKDRFSAERLKGVDSTLKIQPAKLEDSAVYLCASSLRSYGELFFGEGSRLTVL.

The gene calls are TRBV5-6 and TRBJ1-4, with 7 bases identical to TRBD1. V gave up 4 bases and J gave up 3 bases; unmatched junction bases: 6. The CDR3 sequence is 15 residues long. Germline V gene sequence: CDR1 SGHDT, CDR2 YYEEEE. CDR3 bases: TGTGCCAGCAGCCTCACAGGGGAGCCTAATGAAAAACTGTTTTTT. Protein product: CASSLTGEPNEKLFF. Using reference TRBV5-6 and TRBJ1-4 for the parts outside the CDR3, the full variable domain is DAGVTQSPTHLIKTRGQQVTLRCSPKSGHDTVSWYQQALGQGPQFIFQYYEEEERQRGNFPDRFSGHQFPNYSSELNVNALLLGDSALYLCASSLTGEPNEKLFFGSGTQLSVL.

A few counts support this clone. The rearrangement links TRBV11-2 to TRBJ2-2; D remains unclear. V dropped 2 bases and J dropped 6 bases, with 13 bases sitting between them. CDR3 length: 15 residues. Germline V gives CDR1 SGHAT, CDR2 FQNNGV. CDR3 DNA: TGTGCCAGCAGCTTAATCGCTGAGATATCCGGGGAGCTGTTTTTT. This gives the protein CASSLIAEISGELFF. The variable domain in full, completed from reference TRBV11-2 and TRBJ2-2, reads EAGVAQSPRYKIIEKRQSVAFWCNPISGHATLYWYQQILGQGPKLLIQFQNNGVVDDSQLPKDRFSAERLKGVDSTLKIQPAKLEDSAVYLCASSLIAEISGELFFGEGSRLTVL.

The V and J genes are TRBV13 and TRBJ2-7, with 9 bases lining up with TRBD1. The CDR3 covers 15 residues. Unmatched junction bases numbered 9, after V lost 5 bases and J lost 4 bases. Per germline, CDR1 PRHDT and CDR2 FYEKMQ (reference sequence). CDR3 amino acids: CASSLLTGGKYEQYF. CDR3 bases: TGTGCCAGCAGCCTTTTAACAGGGGGCAAGTACGAGCAGTACTTC.